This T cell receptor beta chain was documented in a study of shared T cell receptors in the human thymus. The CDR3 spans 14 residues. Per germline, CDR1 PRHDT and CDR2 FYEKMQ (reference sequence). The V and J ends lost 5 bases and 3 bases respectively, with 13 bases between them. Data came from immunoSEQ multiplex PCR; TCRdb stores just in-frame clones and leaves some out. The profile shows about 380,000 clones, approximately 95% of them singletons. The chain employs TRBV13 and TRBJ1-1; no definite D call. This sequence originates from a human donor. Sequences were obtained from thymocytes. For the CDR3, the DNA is TGTGCCAGCAGCCGAGGGTACAGTTACACTGAAGCTTTCTTT. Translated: CASSRGYSYTEAFF.